Presented here are 3 T cell receptor beta chains from one specimen sequenced in a study of Ad26.COV2.S vaccination and SARS-CoV-2 variants. Specified treatment: around 19 received Ad26.COV2.S at low or high dose, single or two shots; about 5 received placebo; per-sample allocation not given. The samples date from day 63 after the first vaccine or placebo injection. Repertoires were generated with immunoSEQ multiplex PCR, while TCRdb's copy carries only in-frame clones and drops some. The sample carries 300,000 to 400,000 clones, approximately 80% recorded once. Sample: peripheral blood, taken in a trial of Ad26.COV2.S vaccine versus placebo. The receptors derive from a person aged 18-65 years who received the Ad26.COV2.S COVID-19 vaccine or a placebo.

The chain is built from TRBV6-1 and TRBJ1-6, with D maybe TRBD1 (5 bases). Germline values: CDR1 MNHNS, CDR2 SASEGT. The CDR3 spans 15 residues. Deletions cut 2 bases from V and 5 bases from J, with 10 bases between. CDR3 in DNA: TGTGCCAGCAGTGAAAGGCAGGGAGATAATTCACCCCTCCACTTT. It encodes CASSERQGDNSPLHF.

The rearrangement links TRBV7-2 to TRBJ2-7; possible D gene TRBD2, 5 bases. In germline, CDR1 is SGHTA, CDR2 FQGNSA. The CDR3 consists of 13 residues. Trimming stripped 6 bases from V and 3 bases from J, with 12 bases between. CDR3 sequence (DNA): TGTGCCAGCAGTTTCGGGGTGGGCTACGAGCAGTACTTC. Amino acids: CASSFGVGYEQYF.

This rearrangement joins TRBV27 to TRBJ1-1; TRBD1 agrees at 8 bases. The CDR3 runs 16 residues. The trim removed 2 bases at V and 0 bases at J, leaving 5 bases unmatched. Per germline, CDR1 MNHEY and CDR2 SMNVEV (reference sequence). The CDR3 nucleotides read TGTGCCAGCAGTTTAGCCCGGACAGGGTTGAACACTGAAGCTTTCTTT. Amino acids: CASSLARTGLNTEAFF.